These 9 T cell receptor beta chains came from one sample sequenced in a study of shared clonotypes between healthy human individuals. The table came from immunoSEQ multiplex PCR; TCRdb's copy has only in-frame clones and leaves some out. The sample contains about half a million clones, roughly 80% of which appear only once. Sequenced material: PBMCs. The origin of the receptors is a woman between 40 and 55 years old in good health. Some clones in this sample may be carry-over from other donors' samples.

J is TRBJ2-5 and V is TRBV27; 8 positions agree with TRBD2. The CDR3 spans 15 residues. Germline V CDR1 and CDR2: MNHEY, SMNVEV (reference sequence). V shed 3 bases, J shed 4 bases, and the junction held 7 bases outside the gene matches. The DNA of the CDR3 is TGTGCCAGCAGTTTCAGCACTAGCGGACGAGAGACCCAGTACTTC. It translates to CASSFSTSGRETQYF.

This clone has a handful of counts. The V and J genes are TRBV11-2 and TRBJ2-5; no clear D gene. Germline V CDR1 and CDR2: SGHAT, FQNNGV. With 1 base removed from V and 5 bases from J, the gap between germline ends came to 5 bases. This CDR3 is built from 12 residues. CDR3 loop: CASSLVMETQYF. For the CDR3, the DNA is TGTGCCAGCAGCTTAGTAATGGAGACCCAGTACTTC.

V usage is TRBV30 and J usage is TRBJ2-1; 8 nucleotides line up with TRBD2. This CDR3 spans 15 amino acids. Germline CDR1 and CDR2: GTSNPN and SVGIG (reference sequence). The V and J ends lost 3 bases and 4 bases, in that order; junction bases with no gene match: 8. CDR3 DNA sequence: TGTGCCTGGAGCCCGGGAATAGCGGGGTACAATGAGCAGTTCTTC. Its translation is CAWSPGIAGYNEQFF.

Regarding this clone: Since a far larger clone is one base different, this is likely a read error. The chain has TRBV28 and TRBJ2-2, with D unresolved. The CDR3 runs to 14 residues. Germline CDR1 and CDR2: MDHEN and SYDVKM. The CDR3 spells CASRPRGHTWELFF. The CDR3 bases are TGTGCCAGCCGCCCCCGAGGCCACACCTGGGAGCTGTTTTTT.

Turning to this clone: Other DNA sequences in the sample encode the same CDR3. The chain has TRBV5-1 and TRBJ2-7; 9 bases align to TRBD1. V shed 4 bases and J 4 bases; nucleotides not matched to a gene: 6. The CDR3 extends over 14 amino acids. Per germline, CDR1 SGHRS and CDR2 YFSETQ. The CDR3 bases are TGCGCCAGCAGCCTAACAGGGGGCGGGTACGAGCAGTACTTC. This encodes CASSLTGGGYEQYF.

This chain uses TRBV2 with TRBJ2-3, with 8 positions matching TRBD1. Looked up from germline, CDR1 is SNHLY and CDR2 is FYNNEI. This CDR3 has 14 residues. CDR3 amino acids: CAGGRTGRTDTQYF. The CDR3 coding sequence is TGTGCAGGTGGGAGGACAGGGAGGACAGATACGCAGTATTTT.

This chain links TRBV4-1 with TRBJ1-5, with 7 bases aligning to TRBD1. The germline V gene encodes CDR1 MGHRA and CDR2 YSYEKL. Trimming removed 2 bases from V and 3 bases from J; junction bases left unmatched: 7. The CDR3 has 16 amino acids. CDR3 in amino acids: CASSQHQTGFNQPQHF. The CDR3 coding sequence is TGCGCCAGCAGCCAACACCAGACAGGGTTCAATCAGCCCCAGCATTTT.

This clone showed up just once. With only one base between it and a far larger clone, this is likely a read error. The chain combines TRBV11-2 with TRBJ2-2; D gene uncertain. The CDR3 has 14 amino acids. Per the germline V gene, CDR1 is SGHAT and CDR2 is FQNNGV. Written as DNA, the CDR3 is TGTGCCAGCAACTTAGATAGGGCCACCGGGGAGCTGTTTTTT. Amino acids: CASNLDRATGELFF.

A note on this clone: A single base is all that separates this from a far larger clone, so a read error is likely. This chain connects TRBV28 to TRBJ2-1; D is uncertain. Germline V lookup: CDR1 MDHEN, CDR2 SYDVKM. The CDR3 extends over 14 amino acids. DNA of the CDR3: TGTACCAGCAGGTCGAGGAGCTCCTACAATGAGCAGTTCTTC. Its translation: CTSRSRSSYNEQFF.